This TCR beta chain was observed in a study of cytomegalovirus exposure and HLA in healthy donors (TCRdb year 2017). Broadly, across the study: An earlier analysis of 587 of the donors reported approximately 260 Gb of sequence data and 95 million to 130 million unique TCR beta sequences obtained from roughly 170 million T cells. An early release that covered about 600 HLA-typed donors contained around 330 gigabases of sequencing data and roughly 84 million unique TCR sequences. The genetic ancestry cluster associated with self-reported Caucasian donors included 70% to 85% of the roughly 380 genotyped donors. The study aimed to test whether signatures of past pathogen exposure could be identified by cataloging public T cell receptors. The T cell repertoires of some 670 subjects were profiled by immunosequencing and related to cytomegalovirus serostatus. A separate validation cohort of 100 to 150 different subjects was used in addition to the approximately 670-subject first cohort. To predict cytomegalovirus infection status, the study brought together high-throughput TCR immunosequencing, statistical association of individual TCRs with disease status, and machine learning. In a later analysis, previously published TCR beta repertoires from 550 to 750 donors were re-analyzed and high-resolution HLA genotyping was added so that TCR occurrence patterns could be studied. The later analysis used no new phenotypic data to find candidate immune exposures, relying instead on TCR beta sequences and their occurrence across donors. To decide whether each TCR beta V gene segment behaved as functional or pseudogenic, an earlier analysis of approximately 590 of the donors relied on high-throughput TCR beta sequencing. Donor age, sex, ethnicity and CMV serostatus were compiled alongside the repertoire data. A later genetic analysis took genome-wide SNP genotypes for about 65% of the 666 donors and used that subset as a discovery cohort. All discovery cohort repertoires had been generated using a single sequencing platform. Class I and class II HLA loci were covered by the typing at four-digit resolution. Typing coverage varied by locus: about 629-630 donors for A, B, C, DRB1 and DQB1; approximately 500 for DQA1; 606 for DPA1; approximately 490 for DPB1. A handful of DR-DQ haplotypes were handled as single units for association and clustering because linkage in the cohort was strong. Across under 500 genotyped donors of the cohort, an average of approximately 240,000 unique TCR beta nucleotide sequences per donor were sequenced, and 15% to 20% of those sequences were non-productive.

Library preparation used the immunoSEQ multiplex PCR assay. For the multiplex PCR, a mixture combining 60 forward primers for TCR Vbeta segments and 13 reverse primers for TCR Jbeta segments was used. The CDR3 region of rearranged TCR beta genes was amplified from genomic DNA by a multiplex PCR assay. On the Illumina HiSeq System, the amplified TCR beta libraries were sequenced as 87-base-pair reads. In the authors' own workflow: A later analysis counted around 72 million unique TCR beta chains across the 670 or so repertoires, and some 11 million of these chains were shared by at least two donors. Raw reads were error-corrected and collapsed into unique sequences by a nearest-neighbor algorithm in which closely related sequences were merged to remove PCR and sequencing errors. Alignment of CDR3 sequences to IMGT reference sequences was used to assign V, D and J gene segments. For a sequence to be retained, a match of at least six nucleotides was required to both a V gene segment and a J gene segment. Rearrangements were called productive when the CDR3 lacked stop codons and stayed in frame with V and J; all others were non-productive. CDR3 was defined by IMGT convention, running from the second conserved V-encoded cysteine to the conserved J-encoded phenylalanine. In an earlier analysis of around 600 of the donors, sequences lacking an unambiguous match to a single V gene segment were excluded. In an earlier analysis of almost 600 of the donors, a V segment was called functional when productive rearrangements were above 56.7%, and segregating when the standard deviation between donors exceeded 5%. A statistical classification framework was built for diagnosing cytomegalovirus status from the catalog of TCR beta chain sequences. A later analysis assigned V and J genes by comparing TCR nucleotide sequences with IMGT/GENE-DB human TR gene sequences. Using the TCRdist pipeline, a later analysis assigned CDR3 sequences along with most-parsimonious VDJ recombination scenarios. A later analysis defined each TCR beta chain by its CDR3 amino acid sequence plus V-gene family, and excluded reads lacking a unique V-gene family. To address suspected cross-contamination and a sequencing artifact, a later analysis removed 592 highly shared, low-generation-probability nucleotide sequences. In a later analysis, a clonal expansion index was calculated for each public chain from normalized within-repertoire ranks of inferred template counts. In a later analysis, generation probabilities were computed using a VDJ recombination model fitted to out-of-frame rearrangements, and the results were checked against IGoR. In a later analysis, TCR-TCR, TCR-HLA and TCR-CMV co-occurrence was scored with hypergeometric tests, and a repertoire-size bias correction was applied to TCR pairs. In a later analysis, false discovery rates were estimated by permuting HLA or CMV assignments 20 times. In a later analysis, co-occurring TCRs were grouped with DBSCAN, and TCRdist sequence similarity was added when clustering was performed within HLA-allele-positive subsets. Repertoires with fewer than 30,000 or more than 120,000 public chains were left out of co-occurrence clustering, as were a handful of repertoires with anomalous nucleotide sharing. TCRdb re-hosts the immuneACCESS table, in-frame sequences only. Its copies lack some clones; in the studies checked, an unresolved V gene accounts for under half of them, and the cause for the rest is not known. The V and J calls and the clone size are those of that table, but D and trimming were determined from the DNA. Across this sample there are about 98,000 clones, with about 80% seen only once. The ten biggest clones cover 9.5% to 13% of the sample.

The cohort comprised several hundred healthy bone marrow donors. Cohort members were all nominally healthy when sampled, although unrecorded immune exposures were likely present. The donor tested CMV seropositive and was one of the 289 seropositive cohort members. A peripheral blood sample was provided by each donor, and peripheral blood mononuclear cells were used for TCR beta sequencing. The Qiagen DNeasy Blood Extraction Kit was used to extract genomic DNA from the blood cell samples. Notes on this clone: Its antigen has not been determined. Base qualities are missing; no much larger clone stands one base away.

The germline V and J ends show losses of 7 bases and 5 bases respectively, and no gene match explains 15 bases of the junction. CDR1 and CDR2, looked up from the germline V gene, are SGHRS and YFSETQ. The CDR3 sequence holds 16 residues, the cysteine and phenylalanine included. The read is trimmed to its CDR3 DNA, 48 bases read in frame from base 1. Findings and caveats that apply to the study as a whole: In an earlier analysis of around 600 of the donors, most TCR beta V segments appeared in productive rearrangements about 90% or about 30% of the time, broadly matching IMGT annotations. A later genetic analysis reported fewer N-insertions in productive TCRs among donors in an Asian-associated ancestry cluster than the roughly 620-donor mean. Because some donors lacked HLA typing at each locus, the association tests relied only on the typed subset. The classifier was reported to diagnose cytomegalovirus status with high specificity and sensitivity in both the original cohort and the validation cohort. The study listed 170 or so TCR beta chains as associated with cytomegalovirus. A cluster of highly shared sequence variants was judged likely to represent a technical artifact of the sequencing pipeline. Across donors, most TCR sequences were observed very rarely, whereas some public TCRs were present in many individuals. According to the authors, the approach could potentially be generalized to other disease states and immunological phenotypes. A further reported finding was that TCR beta sequences accurately predicted the HLA-A and HLA-B alleles for most subjects in the first cohort. Compared with equally common non-associated chains, HLA-associated TCR beta chains in a later analysis were more clonally expanded and had lower generation probabilities. Most CMV-associated TCR beta chains appeared to be HLA-restricted in a later analysis, and the HLA associations seemed to be driven largely by CMV exposure. Presence/absence analyses assumed roughly uniform sequencing depth across donors, an assumption that may not hold. For the cohort, immune exposure information was limited to CMV serostatus. Because counts were too low, fewer than 20 rarely observed V segments, including chromosome 9 orphons, were excluded from the earlier analysis of fewer than 650 of the donors. Correlated functional status among segregating V segments might be attributable to linkage disequilibrium, but an unknown experimental factor could not be ruled out. Several of the top co-occurrence clusters appeared to be linked to parvovirus B19, influenza, CMV and Epstein-Barr virus, according to a later analysis. A later analysis found that TCR association rates varied across HLA loci, with DRB1 alleles showing the most associated TCRs and HLA-C alleles the fewest. At a false discovery rate of 0.05, a later analysis linked approximately 18,000 TCR beta sequences to specific HLA alleles. This cohort had only TCR beta chains sequenced, and the lack of alpha or paired-chain data limited which features could be detected. Some IMGT-functional V segments, including TRBV6-2 and TRBV6-3, could not be distinguished by the 87-base-pair reads and were therefore excluded. Strong co-occurrence of HLA alleles, especially DR and DQ, made assigning TCR associations to individual alleles difficult. A later genetic analysis associated a missense DCLRE1C variant with V-gene and J-gene trimming of TCR beta chains, and an independent cohort replicated the association. In vitro tests confirmed that a few of the cytomegalovirus-associated TCR beta chains recognize cytomegalovirus antigens.

The receptor was derived from a young man in good health and CMV-seropositive. The sequenced sample consisted of PBMCs. The rearranged segments are TRBV5-1 and TRBJ2-5; a stretch of 9 junction bases matches TRBD2. The CDR3 is CASASIGGGARETQYF. The bases are TGCGCCAGCGCCTCCATCGGCGGGGGGGCGCGGGAGACCCAGTACTTC.